This T cell receptor (beta chain) was retrieved from a study of blood T cell repertoires in COVID-19. At the level of the study: From T cells, B-cell-depleted T cells, or PBMCs came the material, which was cDNA or gDNA.

Germline lookup yields CDR1 SGHVS and CDR2 FQNEAQ. Trimming took 8 bases from V and 4 from J; bases not matched to a gene: 12. The length of the CDR3 is 16 residues. Only in-frame clones appear in the TCRdb table, and some are missing; sequencing was by immunoSEQ multiplex PCR. The table includes around 170,000 clones, roughly 87% detected once. The chain is built from TRBV7-8 and TRBJ1-3, with 9 bases matching TRBD1. This TCR was sampled from a woman aged 40 to 50 with acute or convalescent COVID-19. The source material was peripheral blood. The CDR3 coding sequence is TGTGCCAGCGTTGAACAGGGGGCCACGGGGGGAAACACCATATATTTT. This translates into CASVEQGATGGNTIYF.